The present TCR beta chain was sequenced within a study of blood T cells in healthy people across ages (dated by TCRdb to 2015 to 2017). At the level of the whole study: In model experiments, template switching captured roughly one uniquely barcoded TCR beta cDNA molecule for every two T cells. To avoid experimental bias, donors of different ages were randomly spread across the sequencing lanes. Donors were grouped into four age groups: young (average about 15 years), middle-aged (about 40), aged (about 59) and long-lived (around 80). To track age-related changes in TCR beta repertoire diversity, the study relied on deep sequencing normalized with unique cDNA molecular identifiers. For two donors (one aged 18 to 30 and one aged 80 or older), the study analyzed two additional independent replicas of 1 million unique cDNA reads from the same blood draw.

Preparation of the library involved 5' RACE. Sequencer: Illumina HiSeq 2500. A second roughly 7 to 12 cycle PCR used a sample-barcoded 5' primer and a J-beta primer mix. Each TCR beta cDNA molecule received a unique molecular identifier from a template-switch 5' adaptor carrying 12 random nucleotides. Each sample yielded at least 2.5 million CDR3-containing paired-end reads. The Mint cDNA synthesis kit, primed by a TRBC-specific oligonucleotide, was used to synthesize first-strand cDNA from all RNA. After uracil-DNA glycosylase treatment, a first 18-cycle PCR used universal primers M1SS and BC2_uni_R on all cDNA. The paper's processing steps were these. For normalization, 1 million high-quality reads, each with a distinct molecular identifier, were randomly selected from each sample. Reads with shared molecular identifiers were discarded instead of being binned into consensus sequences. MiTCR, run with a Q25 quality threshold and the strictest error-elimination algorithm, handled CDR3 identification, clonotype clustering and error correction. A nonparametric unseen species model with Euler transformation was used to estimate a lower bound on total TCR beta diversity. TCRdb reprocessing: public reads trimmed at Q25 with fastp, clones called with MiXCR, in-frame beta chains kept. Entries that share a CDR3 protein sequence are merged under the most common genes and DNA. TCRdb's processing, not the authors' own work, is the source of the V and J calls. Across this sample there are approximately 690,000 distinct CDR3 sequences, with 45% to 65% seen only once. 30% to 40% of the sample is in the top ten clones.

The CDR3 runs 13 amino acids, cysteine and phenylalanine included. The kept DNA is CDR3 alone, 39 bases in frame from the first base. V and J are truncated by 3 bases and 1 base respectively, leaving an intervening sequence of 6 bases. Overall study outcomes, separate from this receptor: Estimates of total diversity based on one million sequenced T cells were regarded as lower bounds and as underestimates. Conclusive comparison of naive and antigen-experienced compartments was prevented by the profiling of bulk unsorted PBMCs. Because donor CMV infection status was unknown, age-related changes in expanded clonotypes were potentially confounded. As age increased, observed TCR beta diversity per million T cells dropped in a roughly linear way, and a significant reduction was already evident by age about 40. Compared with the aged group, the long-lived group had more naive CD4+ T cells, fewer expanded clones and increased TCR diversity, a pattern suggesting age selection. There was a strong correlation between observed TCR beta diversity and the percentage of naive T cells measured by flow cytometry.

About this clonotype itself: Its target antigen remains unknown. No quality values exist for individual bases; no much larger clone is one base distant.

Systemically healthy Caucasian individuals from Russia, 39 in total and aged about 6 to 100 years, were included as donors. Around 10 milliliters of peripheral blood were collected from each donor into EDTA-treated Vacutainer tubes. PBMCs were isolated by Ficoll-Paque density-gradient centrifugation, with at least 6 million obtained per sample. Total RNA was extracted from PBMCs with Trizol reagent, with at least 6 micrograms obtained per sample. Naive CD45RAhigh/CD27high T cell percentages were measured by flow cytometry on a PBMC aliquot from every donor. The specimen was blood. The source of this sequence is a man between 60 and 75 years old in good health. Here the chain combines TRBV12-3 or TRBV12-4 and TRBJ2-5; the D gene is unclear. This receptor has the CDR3 CASSFSVQETQYF. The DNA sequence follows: TGTGCCAGCAGTTTCTCGGTCCAAGAGACCCAGTACTTC.